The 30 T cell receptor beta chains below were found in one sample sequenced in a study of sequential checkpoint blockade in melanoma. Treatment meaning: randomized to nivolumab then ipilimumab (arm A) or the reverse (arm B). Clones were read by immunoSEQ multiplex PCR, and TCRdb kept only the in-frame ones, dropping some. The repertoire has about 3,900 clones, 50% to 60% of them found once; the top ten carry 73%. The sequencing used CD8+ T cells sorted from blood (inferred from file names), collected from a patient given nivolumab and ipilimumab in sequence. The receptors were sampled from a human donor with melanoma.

The CDR3: CAWSHGGVHGYTF. CDR3 in DNA: TGTGCCTGGAGCCACGGGGGGGTACATGGCTACACCTTC. The V and J genes are TRBV30 and TRBJ1-2, with a tentative D call TRBD1 (5 bases). The V end was cut by 3 bases, the J end by 6 bases, with 14 bases between. This CDR3 is 13 amino acids long. Germline V lookup: CDR1 GTSNPN, CDR2 SVGIG (reference sequence). Full variable domain (rest looked up from reference TRBV30 and TRBJ1-2): SQTIHQWPATLVQPVGSPLSLECTVEGTSNPNLYWYRQAAGRGLQLLFYSVGIGQISSEVPQNLSASRPQDRQFILSSKKLLLSDSGFYLCAWSHGGVHGYTFGSGTRLTVV.

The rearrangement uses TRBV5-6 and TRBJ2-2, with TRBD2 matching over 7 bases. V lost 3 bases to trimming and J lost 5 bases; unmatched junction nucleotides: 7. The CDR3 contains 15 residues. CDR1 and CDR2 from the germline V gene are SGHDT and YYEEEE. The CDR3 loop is CASSSGDYPTGELFF. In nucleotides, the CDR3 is TGTGCCAGCAGCTCTGGGGACTACCCAACCGGGGAGCTGTTTTTT.

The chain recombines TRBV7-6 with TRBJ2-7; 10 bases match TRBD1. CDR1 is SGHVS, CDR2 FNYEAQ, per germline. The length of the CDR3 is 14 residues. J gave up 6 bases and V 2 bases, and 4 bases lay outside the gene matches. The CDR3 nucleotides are TGTGCCAGCAGCTTATCCGGGACAGGGGTCGAGCAGTACTTC. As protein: CASSLSGTGVEQYF.

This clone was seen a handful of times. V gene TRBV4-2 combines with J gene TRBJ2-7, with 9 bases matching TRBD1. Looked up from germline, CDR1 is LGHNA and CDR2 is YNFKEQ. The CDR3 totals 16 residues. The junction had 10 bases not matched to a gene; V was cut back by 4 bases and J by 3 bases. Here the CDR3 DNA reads TGTGCCAGCAGCCCTGGCGCGGGACAGGGCTTCTACGAGCAGTACTTC. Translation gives CASSPGAGQGFYEQYF.

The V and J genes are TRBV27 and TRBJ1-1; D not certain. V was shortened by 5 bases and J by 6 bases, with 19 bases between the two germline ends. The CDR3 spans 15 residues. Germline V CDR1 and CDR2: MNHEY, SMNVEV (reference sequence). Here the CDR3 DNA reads TGTGCCAGCAGTCCCGTGGAGGGTCTGGGATCTGAAGCTTTCTTT. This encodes CASSPVEGLGSEAFF.

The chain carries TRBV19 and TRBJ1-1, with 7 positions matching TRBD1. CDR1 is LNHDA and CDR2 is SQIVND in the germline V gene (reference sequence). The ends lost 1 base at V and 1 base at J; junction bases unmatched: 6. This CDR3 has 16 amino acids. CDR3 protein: CASSIAPDRTNTEAFF. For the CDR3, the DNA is TGTGCCAGTAGTATAGCCCCGGACAGGACGAACACTGAAGCTTTCTTT.

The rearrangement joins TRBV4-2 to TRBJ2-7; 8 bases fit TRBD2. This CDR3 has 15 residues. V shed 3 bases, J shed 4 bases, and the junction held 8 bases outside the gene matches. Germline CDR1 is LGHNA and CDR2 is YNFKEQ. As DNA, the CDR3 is TGTGCCAGCAGCCAGGAAGCGGGAGAGCCATACGAGCAGTACTTC. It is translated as CASSQEAGEPYEQYF.

The CDR3 sequence: CASSGPGQGPSTNEKLFF. CDR3 DNA sequence: TGTGCCAGCAGCGGACCGGGACAGGGGCCATCAACTAATGAAAAACTGTTTTTT. The rearrangement links TRBV7-9 to TRBJ1-4; 10 bases align to TRBD1. Unmatched junction bases numbered 9, after V lost 5 bases and J lost 0 bases. The germline V gene has CDR1 SEHNR and CDR2 FQNEAQ (reference sequence). The CDR3 has 18 residues.

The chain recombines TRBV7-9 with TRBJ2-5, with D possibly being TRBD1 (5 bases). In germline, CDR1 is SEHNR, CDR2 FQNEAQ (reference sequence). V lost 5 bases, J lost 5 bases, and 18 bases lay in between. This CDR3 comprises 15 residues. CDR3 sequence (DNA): TGTGCCAGCAGCCCCCTTCGCCAGGGATGGGAGACCCAGTACTTC. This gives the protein CASSPLRQGWETQYF.

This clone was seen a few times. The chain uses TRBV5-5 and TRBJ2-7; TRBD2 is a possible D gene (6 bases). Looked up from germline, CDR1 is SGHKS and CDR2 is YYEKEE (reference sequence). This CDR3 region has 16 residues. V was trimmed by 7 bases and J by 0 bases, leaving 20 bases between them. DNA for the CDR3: TGTGCCAGCGATGACCCCACGGGGGACGTCTCCTACGAGCAGTACTTC. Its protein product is CASDDPTGDVSYEQYF.

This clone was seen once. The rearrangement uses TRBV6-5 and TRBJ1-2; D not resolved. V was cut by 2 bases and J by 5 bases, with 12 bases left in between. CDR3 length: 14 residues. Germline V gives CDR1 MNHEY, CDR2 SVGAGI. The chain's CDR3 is CASSYTSPGYGYTF. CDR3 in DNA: TGTGCCAGCAGTTACACGAGTCCCGGGTATGGCTACACCTTC.

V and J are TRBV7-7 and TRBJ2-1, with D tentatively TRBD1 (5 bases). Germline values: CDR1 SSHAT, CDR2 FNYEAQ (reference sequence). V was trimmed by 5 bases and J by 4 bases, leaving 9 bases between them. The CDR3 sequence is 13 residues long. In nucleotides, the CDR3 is TGTGCCAGCAGCCCAGGACATTACAATGAGCAGTTCTTC. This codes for CASSPGHYNEQFF.

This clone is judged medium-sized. CDR3 protein: CASSINGLYGYTF. The CDR3 DNA is TGTGCCAGTAGTATAAATGGGCTCTATGGCTACACCTTC. The chain carries TRBV19 and TRBJ1-2, with D hard to call. The CDR3 consists of 13 residues. The V gene's germline CDR1 is LNHDA and CDR2 SQIVND (reference sequence). The germline V and J ends were trimmed by 2 bases and 4 bases, with 8 bases remaining between them.

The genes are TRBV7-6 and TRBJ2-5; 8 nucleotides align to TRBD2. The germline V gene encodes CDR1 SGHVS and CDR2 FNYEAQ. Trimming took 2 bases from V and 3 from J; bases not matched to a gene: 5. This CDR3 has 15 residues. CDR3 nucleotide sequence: TGTGCCAGCAGCTTATTGGGACTAGGGGAAGAGACCCAGTACTTC. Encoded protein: CASSLLGLGEETQYF. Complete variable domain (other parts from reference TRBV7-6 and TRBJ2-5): GAGVSQSPRYKVTKRGQDVALRCDPISGHVSLYWYRQALGQGPEFLTYFNYEAQQDKSGLPNDRFSAERPEGSISTLTIQRTEQRDSAMYRCASSLLGLGEETQYFGPGTRLLVL.

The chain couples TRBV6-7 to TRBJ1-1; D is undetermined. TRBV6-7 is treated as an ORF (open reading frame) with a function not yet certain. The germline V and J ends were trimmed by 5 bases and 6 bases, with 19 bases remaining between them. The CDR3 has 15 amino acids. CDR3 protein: CASSPVEGLGSEAFF. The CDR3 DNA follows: TGTGCCAGCAGTCCCGTGGAGGGTCTGGGATCTGAAGCTTTCTTT.

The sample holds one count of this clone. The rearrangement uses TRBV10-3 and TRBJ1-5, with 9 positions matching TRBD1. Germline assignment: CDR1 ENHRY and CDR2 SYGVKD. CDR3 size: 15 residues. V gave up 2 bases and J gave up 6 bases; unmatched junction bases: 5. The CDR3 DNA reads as TGTGCCATCAGTGAGAGGGACAGGGAGGGTCAGCCCCAGCATTTT. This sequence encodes CAISERDREGQPQHF.

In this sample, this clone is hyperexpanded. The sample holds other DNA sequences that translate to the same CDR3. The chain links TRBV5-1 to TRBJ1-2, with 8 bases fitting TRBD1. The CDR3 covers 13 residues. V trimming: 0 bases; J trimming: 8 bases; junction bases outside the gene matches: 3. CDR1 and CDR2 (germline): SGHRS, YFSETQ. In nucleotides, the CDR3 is TGCGCCAGCAGCTTGGCAGGGGGCTGGGGCTACACCTTC. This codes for CASSLAGGWGYTF.

DNA for the CDR3: TGTGCCAGCAGCCCCCACCTAGCGGGAGTGGAGACCCAGTACTTC. This sequence encodes CASSPHLAGVETQYF. The V gene is TRBV7-3, the J gene TRBJ2-5; TRBD2 matches at 10 bases. CDR3 length: 15 amino acids. From germline, CDR1 is SGHTA and CDR2 FQGTGA. With 5 bases clipped from V and 5 bases from J, the junction kept 8 bases outside the gene matches.

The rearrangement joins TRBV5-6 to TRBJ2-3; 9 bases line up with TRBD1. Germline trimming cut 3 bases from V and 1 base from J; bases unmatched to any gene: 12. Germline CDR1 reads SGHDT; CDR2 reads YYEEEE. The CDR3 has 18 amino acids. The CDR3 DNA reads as TGTGCCAGCAGCTATCCAACAGGGGGCCTAGAGGGCACAGATACGCAGTATTTT. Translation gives CASSYPTGGLEGTDTQYF.

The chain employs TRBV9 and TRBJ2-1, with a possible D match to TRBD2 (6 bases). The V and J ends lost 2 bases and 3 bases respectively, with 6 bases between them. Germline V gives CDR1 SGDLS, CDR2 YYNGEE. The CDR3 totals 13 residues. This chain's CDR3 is CASSVTSYNEQFF. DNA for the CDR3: TGTGCCAGCAGCGTGACTAGCTACAATGAGCAGTTCTTC.

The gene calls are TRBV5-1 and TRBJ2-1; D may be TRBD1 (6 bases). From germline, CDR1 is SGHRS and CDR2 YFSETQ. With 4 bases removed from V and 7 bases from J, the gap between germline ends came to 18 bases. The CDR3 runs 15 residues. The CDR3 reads CASSQDKRDTNEQFF. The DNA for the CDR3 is TGCGCCAGCAGCCAAGATAAGAGGGACACAAATGAGCAGTTCTTC.

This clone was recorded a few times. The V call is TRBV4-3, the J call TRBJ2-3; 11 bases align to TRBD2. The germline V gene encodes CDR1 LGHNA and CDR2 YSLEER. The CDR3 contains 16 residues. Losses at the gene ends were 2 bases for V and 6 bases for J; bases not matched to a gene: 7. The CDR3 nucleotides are TGCGCCAGCAGCCAAACGCTAGCGGGAGGAGTGGATACGCAGTATTTT. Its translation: CASSQTLAGGVDTQYF.

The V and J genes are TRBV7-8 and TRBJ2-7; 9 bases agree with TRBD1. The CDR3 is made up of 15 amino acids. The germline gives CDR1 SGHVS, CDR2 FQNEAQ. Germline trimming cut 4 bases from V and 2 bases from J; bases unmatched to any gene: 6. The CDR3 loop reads CASSSEGQGPYEQYF. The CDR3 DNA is TGTGCCAGCAGCTCCGAAGGACAGGGGCCCTACGAGCAGTACTTC.

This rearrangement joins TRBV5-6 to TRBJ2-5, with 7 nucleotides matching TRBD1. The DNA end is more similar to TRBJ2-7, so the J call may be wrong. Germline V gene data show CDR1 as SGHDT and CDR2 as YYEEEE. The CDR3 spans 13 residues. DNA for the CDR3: TGTGCCAGCAGCCTATACAGGGGCTACGAGCAGTACTTC. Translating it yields CASSLYRGYEQYF.

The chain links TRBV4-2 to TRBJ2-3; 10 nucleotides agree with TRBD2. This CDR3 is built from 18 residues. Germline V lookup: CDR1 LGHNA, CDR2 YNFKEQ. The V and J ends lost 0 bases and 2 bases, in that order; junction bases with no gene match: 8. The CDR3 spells CASSQEIVAGGFTDTQYF. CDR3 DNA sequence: TGTGCCAGCAGCCAAGAAATAGTAGCGGGGGGTTTCACAGATACGCAGTATTTT.

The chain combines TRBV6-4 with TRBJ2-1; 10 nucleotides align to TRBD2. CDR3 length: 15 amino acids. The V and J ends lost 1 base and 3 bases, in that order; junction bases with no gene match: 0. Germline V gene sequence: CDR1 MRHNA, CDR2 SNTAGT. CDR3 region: CASSDLAGGYNEQFF. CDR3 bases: TGTGCCAGCAGTGACTTAGCGGGGGGCTACAATGAGCAGTTCTTC.

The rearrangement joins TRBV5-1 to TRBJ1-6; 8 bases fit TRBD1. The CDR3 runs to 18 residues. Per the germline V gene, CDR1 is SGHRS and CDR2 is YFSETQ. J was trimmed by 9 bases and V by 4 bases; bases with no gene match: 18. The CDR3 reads CASSAPRVGTGLSSPLHF. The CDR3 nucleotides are TGCGCCAGCAGCGCACCTAGAGTGGGGACAGGATTATCTTCACCCCTCCACTTT.

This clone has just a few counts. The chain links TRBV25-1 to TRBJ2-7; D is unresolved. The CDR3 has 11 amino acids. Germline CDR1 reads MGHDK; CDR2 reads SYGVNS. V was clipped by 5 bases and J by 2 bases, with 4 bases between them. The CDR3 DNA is TGTGCCAGCAGTCCGGCCTACGAGCAGTACTTC. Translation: CASSPAYEQYF.

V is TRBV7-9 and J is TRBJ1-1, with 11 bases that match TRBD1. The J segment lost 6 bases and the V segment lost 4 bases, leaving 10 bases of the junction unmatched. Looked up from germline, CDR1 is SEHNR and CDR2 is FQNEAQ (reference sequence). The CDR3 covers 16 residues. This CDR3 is CASSSTGTGGLAEAFF. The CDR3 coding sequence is TGTGCCAGCAGCTCGACCGGGACAGGGGGTTTGGCTGAAGCTTTCTTT. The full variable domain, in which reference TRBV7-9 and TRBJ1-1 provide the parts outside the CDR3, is DTGVSQNPRHKITKRGQNVTFRCDPISEHNRLYWYRQTLGQGPEFLTYFQNEAQLEKSRLLSDRFSAERPKGSFSTLEIQRTEQGDSAMYLCASSSTGTGGLAEAFFGQGTRLTVV.

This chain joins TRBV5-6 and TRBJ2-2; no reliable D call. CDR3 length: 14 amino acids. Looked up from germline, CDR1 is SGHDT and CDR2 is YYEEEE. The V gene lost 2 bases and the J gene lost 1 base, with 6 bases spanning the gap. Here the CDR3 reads CASSFYRNTGELFF. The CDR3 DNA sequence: TGTGCCAGCAGCTTTTACAGGAACACCGGGGAGCTGTTTTTT.